A selection of T cell receptor beta chains follows, all from one sample in a study of T cells after yellow fever vaccination. From the 5' RACE reads, TCRdb called clonotypes with MiXCR, one entry per CDR3 protein. Among about 260,000 distinct CDR3 sequences listed, 10% to 15% were seen once. The sequenced sample was CD4+ T cells sorted from PBMCs, obtained 45 days after the yellow fever booster vaccination. Every receptor here comes from a man aged 25 to 45 who received the YFV17D yellow fever vaccine. Each CDR3 is given with its conserved first and last residue. Each record gives: J gene, V gene, D gene, clone size, CDR3 protein, CDR3 DNA. A D gene is named only where the DNA matches it firmly. Some rows mark clone size as missing; the rest say once, few, many or name a class of expanded clone.

j_gene: TRBJ2-1; v_gene: TRBV20-1; d_gene: .; abundance: few; CDR3aa: CSAKLRNEQFF; CDR3nt: TGCAGTGCTAAACTACGGAATGAGCAGTTCTTC
j_gene: TRBJ2-7; v_gene: TRBV14; d_gene: .; abundance: .; CDR3aa: CASSQYRDTNYEQYF; CDR3nt: TGTGCCAGCAGCCAGTACCGGGACACCAACTACGAGCAGTACTTC
j_gene: TRBJ2-7; v_gene: TRBV20-1; d_gene: TRBD2; abundance: few; CDR3aa: CSARSGTSGLSQYF; CDR3nt: TGCAGTGCTAGATCCGGGACTAGCGGCTTATCCCAGTACTTC
j_gene: TRBJ2-1; v_gene: TRBV24-1; d_gene: TRBD2; abundance: .; CDR3aa: CATSDAISGSPNEQFF; CDR3nt: TGTGCCACCAGTGACGCAATTAGCGGGAGTCCCAATGAGCAGTTCTTC
j_gene: TRBJ2-4; v_gene: TRBV20-1; d_gene: .; abundance: .; CDR3aa: CSARSSQVAKNIQYF; CDR3nt: TGCAGTGCTAGATCGTCACAGGTAGCCAAAAACATTCAGTACTTC
j_gene: TRBJ2-2; v_gene: TRBV9; d_gene: .; abundance: few; CDR3aa: CASSVGGDTGELFF; CDR3nt: TGTGCCAGCAGCGTAGGAGGGGACACCGGGGAGCTGTTTTTT
j_gene: TRBJ2-1; v_gene: TRBV14; d_gene: .; abundance: few; CDR3aa: CASSQGLVSYNEQFF; CDR3nt: TGTGCCAGCAGCCAAGGACTGGTCTCCTACAATGAGCAGTTCTTC
j_gene: TRBJ2-1; v_gene: TRBV6-5; d_gene: TRBD2; abundance: many; CDR3aa: CASSFSGAHYNEQFF; CDR3nt: TGTGCCAGCAGTTTTAGCGGGGCCCACTACAATGAGCAGTTCTTC
j_gene: TRBJ1-2; v_gene: TRBV12-3/TRBV12-4; d_gene: .; abundance: many; CDR3aa: CASSLGASLRYGYTF; CDR3nt: TGTGCCAGCAGTTTAGGGGCCAGCCTCCGATATGGCTACACCTTC
j_gene: TRBJ2-7; v_gene: TRBV29-1; d_gene: .; abundance: few; CDR3aa: CSVAMGEQYF; CDR3nt: TGCAGCGTGGCCATGGGAGAGCAGTACTTC
j_gene: TRBJ2-1; v_gene: TRBV5-1; d_gene: .; abundance: .; CDR3aa: CASSSRSGKSSYNEQFF; CDR3nt: TGCGCCAGCAGCTCCCGGTCGGGGAAGAGCTCCTACAATGAGCAGTTCTTC
j_gene: TRBJ2-7; v_gene: TRBV5-1; d_gene: TRBD2; abundance: .; CDR3aa: CASSRQAGGPYEQYF; CDR3nt: TGCGCCAGCAGCCGTCAGGCGGGAGGGCCCTACGAGCAGTACTTC
j_gene: TRBJ2-6; v_gene: TRBV28; d_gene: TRBD1; abundance: .; CDR3aa: CASSTGGKTGANVLTF; CDR3nt: TGTGCCAGCAGCACAGGGGGGAAGACTGGGGCCAACGTCCTGACTTTC
j_gene: TRBJ2-1; v_gene: TRBV10-2; d_gene: TRBD2; abundance: .; CDR3aa: CASSPLAEYYNEQFF; CDR3nt: TGCGCCAGCAGCCCACTAGCGGAATACTACAATGAGCAGTTCTTC
j_gene: TRBJ2-3; v_gene: TRBV24-1; d_gene: TRBD1; abundance: few; CDR3aa: CATSGPEGQKGSDTQYF; CDR3nt: TGTGCCACCAGTGGGCCTGAGGGACAGAAAGGTTCAGATACGCAGTATTTT
j_gene: TRBJ1-2; v_gene: TRBV6-2/TRBV6-3; d_gene: TRBD1; abundance: few; CDR3aa: CASRLNRDREANYGYTF; CDR3nt: TGTGCCAGCAGGCTCAACCGGGACAGGGAAGCTAACTATGGCTACACCTTC
j_gene: TRBJ2-2; v_gene: TRBV9; d_gene: TRBD1; abundance: .; CDR3aa: CASSEQGTGELFF; CDR3nt: TGTGCCAGCAGCGAACAGGGGACCGGGGAGCTGTTTTTT
j_gene: TRBJ2-3; v_gene: TRBV24-1; d_gene: TRBD2; abundance: .; CDR3aa: CATSDNSGRVTDTQYF; CDR3nt: TGTGCCACCAGTGACAATAGCGGGAGGGTCACAGATACGCAGTATTTT
j_gene: TRBJ2-7; v_gene: TRBV20-1; d_gene: TRBD2; abundance: once; CDR3aa: CSARDAGGWYEQYF; CDR3nt: TGCAGTGCTAGAGACGCGGGAGGGTGGTACGAGCAGTACTTC
j_gene: TRBJ2-7; v_gene: TRBV7-2; d_gene: TRBD2; abundance: few; CDR3aa: CASSLSTSGSVQYF; CDR3nt: TGTGCCAGCAGCTTAAGTACTAGCGGGAGTGTGCAGTACTTC
j_gene: TRBJ2-1; v_gene: TRBV7-2; d_gene: .; abundance: few; CDR3aa: CASSLVDGGGNEQFF; CDR3nt: TGTGCCAGCAGCTTAGTGGATGGAGGGGGAAATGAGCAGTTCTTC
j_gene: TRBJ1-3; v_gene: TRBV5-1; d_gene: .; abundance: many; CDR3aa: CASSPGEPSGNTIYF; CDR3nt: TGCGCCAGCAGCCCGGGGGAGCCATCTGGAAACACCATATATTTT
j_gene: TRBJ2-2; v_gene: TRBV27; d_gene: .; abundance: few; CDR3aa: CASSLVGGPSTGELFF; CDR3nt: TGTGCCAGCAGTTTAGTAGGAGGGCCAAGCACCGGGGAGCTGTTTTTT
j_gene: TRBJ2-7; v_gene: TRBV5-1; d_gene: .; abundance: few; CDR3aa: CASSLDPKDEQYF; CDR3nt: TGCGCCAGCAGCTTGGACCCTAAAGACGAGCAGTACTTC
j_gene: TRBJ1-2; v_gene: TRBV28; d_gene: TRBD1; abundance: few; CDR3aa: CASSFADRGPANYGYTF; CDR3nt: TGTGCCAGCAGTTTCGCAGACAGGGGACCCGCTAACTATGGCTACACCTTC
j_gene: TRBJ2-3; v_gene: TRBV7-9; d_gene: .; abundance: .; CDR3aa: CASSRRLDTQYF; CDR3nt: TGTGCCAGCAGCCGCAGATTGGATACGCAGTATTTT
j_gene: TRBJ2-1; v_gene: TRBV7-2; d_gene: .; abundance: .; CDR3aa: CASSFTWNEQFF; CDR3nt: TGTGCCAGCAGCTTTACGTGGAATGAGCAGTTCTTC
j_gene: TRBJ1-5; v_gene: TRBV7-2; d_gene: .; abundance: few; CDR3aa: CASSPRGGGDQPQHF; CDR3nt: TGTGCCAGCAGCCCTCGAGGGGGGGGAGATCAGCCCCAGCATTTT
j_gene: TRBJ2-4; v_gene: TRBV10-1; d_gene: .; abundance: many; CDR3aa: CASSSQGSKNIQYF; CDR3nt: TGCGCCAGCAGCAGTCAGGGAAGCAAAAACATTCAGTACTTC
j_gene: TRBJ2-1; v_gene: TRBV20-1; d_gene: .; abundance: .; CDR3aa: CSAGPLFEQFF; CDR3nt: TGCAGTGCGGGCCCACTTTTTGAGCAGTTCTTC
j_gene: TRBJ1-4; v_gene: TRBV5-1; d_gene: .; abundance: .; CDR3aa: CASSRYTGTGNEKLFF; CDR3nt: TGCGCCAGCAGCAGATATACAGGGACCGGGAATGAGAAACTGTTTTTT
j_gene: TRBJ1-1; v_gene: TRBV5-1; d_gene: TRBD1; abundance: .; CDR3aa: CASSFRGDEAFF; CDR3nt: TGCGCCAGCAGCTTCAGGGGGGACGAAGCTTTCTTT
j_gene: TRBJ2-1; v_gene: TRBV5-1; d_gene: .; abundance: .; CDR3aa: CASSLQGSVYNEQFF; CDR3nt: TGCGCCAGCAGCTTGCAGGGGAGCGTATACAATGAGCAGTTCTTC
j_gene: TRBJ1-5; v_gene: TRBV20-1; d_gene: TRBD1; abundance: few; CDR3aa: CSAHETGSSNQPQHF; CDR3nt: TGCAGTGCTCATGAGACAGGGTCGAGCAATCAGCCCCAGCATTTT
j_gene: TRBJ2-3; v_gene: TRBV7-2; d_gene: .; abundance: few; CDR3aa: CASSSTGEGDTQYF; CDR3nt: TGTGCCAGCAGCTCAACAGGGGAGGGAGATACGCAGTATTTT
j_gene: TRBJ2-5; v_gene: TRBV29-1; d_gene: .; abundance: .; CDR3aa: CSVMGPQETQYF; CDR3nt: TGCAGCGTCATGGGACCCCAAGAGACCCAGTACTTC
j_gene: TRBJ2-3; v_gene: TRBV12-3/TRBV12-4; d_gene: .; abundance: few; CDR3aa: CASSLSGNPDTQYF; CDR3nt: TGTGCCAGCAGTTTATCGGGGAACCCAGATACGCAGTATTTT
j_gene: TRBJ1-2; v_gene: TRBV5-1; d_gene: .; abundance: few; CDR3aa: CASSLGQSNYGYTF; CDR3nt: TGCGCCAGCAGCTTGGGGCAGTCTAACTATGGCTACACCTTC
j_gene: TRBJ2-7; v_gene: TRBV7-6; d_gene: TRBD1; abundance: .; CDR3aa: CASSPSRRTGGLLSGEQYF; CDR3nt: TGTGCCAGCAGTCCTAGCAGAAGAACAGGGGGATTATTGAGCGGGGAGCAGTACTTC